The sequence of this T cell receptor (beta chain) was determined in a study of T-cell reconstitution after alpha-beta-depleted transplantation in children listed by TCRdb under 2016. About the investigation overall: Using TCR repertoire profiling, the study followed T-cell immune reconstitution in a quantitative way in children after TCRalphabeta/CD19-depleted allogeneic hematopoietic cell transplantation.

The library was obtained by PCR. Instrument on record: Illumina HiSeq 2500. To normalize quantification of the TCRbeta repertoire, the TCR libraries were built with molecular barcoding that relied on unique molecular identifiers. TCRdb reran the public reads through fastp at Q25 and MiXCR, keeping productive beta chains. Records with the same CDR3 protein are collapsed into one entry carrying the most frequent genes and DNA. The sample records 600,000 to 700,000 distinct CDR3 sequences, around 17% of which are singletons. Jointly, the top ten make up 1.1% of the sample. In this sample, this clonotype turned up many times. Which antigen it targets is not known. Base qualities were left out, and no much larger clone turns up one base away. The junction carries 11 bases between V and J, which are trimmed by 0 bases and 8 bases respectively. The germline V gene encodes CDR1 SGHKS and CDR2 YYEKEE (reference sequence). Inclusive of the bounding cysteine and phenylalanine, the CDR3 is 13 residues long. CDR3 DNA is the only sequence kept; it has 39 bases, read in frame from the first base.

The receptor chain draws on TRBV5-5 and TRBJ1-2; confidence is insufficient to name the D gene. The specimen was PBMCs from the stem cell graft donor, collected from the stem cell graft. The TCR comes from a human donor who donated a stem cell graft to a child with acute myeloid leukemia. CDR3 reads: CASSLDGVRGYTF. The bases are TGTGCCAGCAGCTTGGACGGAGTTCGGGGCTACACCTTC.